This T cell receptor (beta chain) was captured by sequencing in a study of cytomegalovirus exposure and HLA in healthy donors. The CDR3 is 15 amino acids. Germline CDR1 is SEHNR and CDR2 is FQNEAQ (reference sequence). V lost 2 bases and J lost 7; bases outside the gene matches: 7. The study ran its PCR with 60 Vbeta and 13 Jbeta primers. The assay was immunoSEQ multiplex PCR, and TCRdb's table has in-frame clones only and misses some. The repertoire holds 150,000 to 200,000 clones, with 60% to 80% as singletons. The TCR was taken from a man in his forties in good health and CMV-seronegative. The sample consisted of PBMCs. The gene calls are TRBV7-9 and TRBJ1-4; 7 nucleotides align to TRBD1. Here the CDR3 reads CASSLRTGDFEKLFF. The CDR3 region has the DNA TGTGCCAGCAGCTTAAGAACAGGGGATTTTGAAAAACTGTTTTTT.